Following are 9 T cell receptor beta chains from one sample sequenced in a study of memory CD4+ T cells and cytomegalovirus serostatus. Sequencing used immunoSEQ multiplex PCR; TCRdb keeps in-frame clones, though not all of them. The sample lists 45,000 to 60,000 clones; around 83% were seen once. The sort gate was single viable CD3+CD4+CD8-CD45RO+ cells for memory CD4+ T cells. The sample comprised memory CD4+ T cells from blood. All receptors derive from an adult in good health and CMV-seropositive.

There are a few counts of this clone. The chain is built from TRBV18 and TRBJ2-2; 13 bases fit TRBD2. Germline CDR1 and CDR2: KGHSH and LQKENI. The ends lost 3 bases at V and 8 bases at J; junction bases unmatched: 6. There are 16 residues in the CDR3. The CDR3 DNA reads TGTGCCAGCTCACCGACGACTAGCGGGAGGAAAGGGGAGCTGTTTTTT. Protein: CASSPTTSGRKGELFF.

The chain employs TRBV5-1 and TRBJ2-5; D could derive from TRBD1 or TRBD2 (6 bases each). The V gene's germline CDR1 is SGHRS and CDR2 YFSETQ. This CDR3 has 15 residues. V was clipped by 0 bases and J by 4 bases, with 13 bases between them. In nucleotides, the CDR3 is TGCGCCAGCAGCTTGGCCCGGGGGCGCGGAGAGACCCAGTACTTC. It translates to CASSLARGRGETQYF.

The sample holds one count of this clone. The CDR3 loop is CASSLASTDTQYF. CDR3 DNA sequence: TGTGCCAGTAGCCTAGCTAGCACAGATACGCAGTATTTT. The rearrangement links TRBV19 to TRBJ2-3, with D perhaps matching TRBD2 (5 bases). CDR1 and CDR2 from the germline V gene are LNHDA and SQIVND (reference sequence). The CDR3 covers 13 residues. V lost 6 bases, J lost 0 bases, and 7 bases lay in between.

V is TRBV7-2 and J is TRBJ2-1; the D gene is possibly TRBD2 (6 bases). Germline V gene sequence: CDR1 SGHTA, CDR2 FQGNSA. The V end lost 6 bases, the J end lost 5 bases, and 20 bases lay between the germline ends. The CDR3 totals 16 residues. CDR3 in DNA: TGTGCCAGCAGGCCCTTGTGGAGGGCCTTGAACAATGAGCAGTTCTTC. This gives the protein CASRPLWRALNNEQFF.

This chain joins TRBV11-3 and TRBJ1-3; D uncertain. V was clipped by 5 bases and J by 2 bases, with 7 bases between them. The CDR3 totals 13 residues. Germline-derived CDR1 and CDR2 are SGHNT and YENEEA. The CDR3 DNA sequence: TGTGCCAGCAGCGCCTTCCCTGGAAACACCATATATTTT. This gives the protein CASSAFPGNTIYF.

This clone appeared a single time. The V gene is TRBV4-1, the J gene TRBJ1-5; D is ambiguous. Germline V CDR1 and CDR2: MGHRA, YSYEKL. This CDR3 is 16 amino acids long. Trimming took 2 bases from V and 3 from J, leaving 14 bases between them. The DNA for the CDR3 is TGCGCCAGCAGCCAATCTCGGGGAGATGACAATCAGCCCCAGCATTTT. This codes for CASSQSRGDDNQPQHF.

V usage is TRBV10-3 and J usage is TRBJ2-3, with D hard to call. V was cut by 0 bases and J by 6 bases, with 4 bases left in between. There are 12 residues in the CDR3. CDR1 is ENHRY and CDR2 is SYGVKD in the germline V gene. CDR3 region: CAISESGDTQYF. The CDR3 DNA reads TGTGCCATCAGTGAGTCTGGGGATACGCAGTATTTT.

The rearrangement uses TRBV6-1 and TRBJ2-3; D not resolved. The V end lost 7 bases, the J end lost 0 bases, and 11 bases lay between the germline ends. The CDR3 loop spans 14 amino acids. Germline V gives CDR1 MNHNS, CDR2 SASEGT. The CDR3 DNA sequence: TGTGCCAGCACTTGGAAGTCTAGCACAGATACGCAGTATTTT. Protein product: CASTWKSSTDTQYF.

This chain connects TRBV7-7 to TRBJ2-2; 12 bases align to TRBD2. Unmatched junction bases numbered 4, after V lost 5 bases and J lost 6 bases. The CDR3 has 15 residues. From germline, CDR1 is SSHAT and CDR2 FNYEAQ (reference sequence). The CDR3 DNA follows: TGTGCCAGCAGCGCGACTAGCGGGGGACCCGGGGAGCTGTTTTTT. Translation: CASSATSGGPGELFF.